These 18 T cell receptor beta chains originate from one sample sequenced in a study of neoadjuvant anti-PD-1 for oral cavity cancer (dated by TCRdb to about 2021). Library preparation employed the immunoSEQ multiplex PCR assay. Sourced from immuneACCESS, this table was stored by TCRdb with only in-frame sequences that have V and J called. A share of the clones is absent; for the studies checked, an unresolved V gene accounts for under half, and the remainder has no known explanation. This sample is represented by roughly 68,000 clones; roughly 90% of them were singletons. In total, the top ten clones hold around 2.6% of the sample. The sample's time point label is to be understood as: after neoadjuvant nivolumab, at surgical resection. The sequencing here drew on PBMCs, taken after nivolumab (anti-PD-1) treatment. The receptors were gathered from a person aged 40 to 85 with oral cavity squamous cell carcinoma.

The chain employs TRBV28 and TRBJ1-1; D possibly corresponds to TRBD1 (6 bases). The CDR3 loop spans 17 amino acids. V was clipped by 5 bases and J by 4 bases, with 23 bases between them. CDR1 is MDHEN and CDR2 is SYDVKM in the germline V gene. CDR3 bases: TGTGCCAGCAGTCGACCGGTCGAGGGGGGGCTGAGCACTGAAGCTTTCTTT. It translates to CASSRPVEGGLSTEAFF.

This rearrangement joins TRBV7-9 to TRBJ1-1; D is ambiguous. The CDR3 sequence is 16 residues long. The germline gives CDR1 SEHNR, CDR2 FQNEAQ (reference sequence). V was pared by 2 bases and J by 4 bases, with 17 bases between. CDR3 in amino acids: CASSLSAGMLSTEAFF. DNA of the CDR3: TGTGCCAGCAGCTTATCGGCCGGGATGTTGTCCACTGAAGCTTTCTTT.

The chain carries TRBV1 and TRBJ2-1; the D call in the table, TRBD2, was not verified against the DNA. TRBV1 is designated a pseudogene. CDR3 length equals 12 residues. The CDR3 bases are TGCACCAGGAGCGGGAGGTACAATGAGCAGTTCTTC. Translated, it gives CTRSGRYNEQFF.

The J gene is TRBJ2-5, the V gene TRBV10-3, with TRBD2 identical over 14 bases. The CDR3 covers 18 residues. The V gene end was trimmed by 3 bases and the J gene end by 3 bases; junction bases not matched to a gene: 9. Germline CDR1 ENHRY, CDR2 SYGVKD. The CDR3 loop reads CAISEIRLAGGLEETQYF. Written as DNA, the CDR3 is TGTGCCATCAGTGAAATCCGACTAGCGGGAGGGCTCGAAGAGACCCAGTACTTC.

This chain joins TRBV7-8 and TRBJ1-5, with D unresolved. The CDR3 has 15 amino acids. The ends were cut back, 3 bases at V and 0 bases at J, with 9 bases in the middle. Germline V CDR1 and CDR2: SGHVS, FQNEAQ. CDR3 sequence reads: CASSFGRISNQPQHF. CDR3 nucleotides: TGTGCCAGCAGCTTTGGGCGGATTAGCAATCAGCCCCAGCATTTT.

This clone was counted once. This chain uses TRBV7-8 with TRBJ2-1; D tentatively fits TRBD1 or TRBD2 (6 bases each). Germline V CDR1 and CDR2: SGHVS, FQNEAQ. The CDR3 sequence is 15 residues long. V shed 4 bases and J shed 4 bases, with 14 bases lying between them. This CDR3 reads CASSWGAGEYNEQFF. The CDR3 coding sequence is TGTGCCAGCAGCTGGGGGGCAGGGGAATACAATGAGCAGTTCTTC.

This clone came up once. The chain links TRBV5-4 to TRBJ2-5; D gene unclear. The CDR3 is 15 amino acids. Per germline, CDR1 SGHNT and CDR2 YYREEE (reference sequence). V was shortened by 0 bases and J by 0 bases, with 9 bases between the two germline ends. The CDR3 nucleotides are TGTGCCAGCAGCTTGGGGCGTGGGTACCAAGAGACCCAGTACTTC. This codes for CASSLGRGYQETQYF.

This chain links TRBV14 with TRBJ1-2; D possibly corresponds to TRBD1 (6 bases). The V and J ends lost 1 base and 0 bases respectively, with 9 bases between them. The CDR3 is 15 amino acids. Per germline, CDR1 SGHDN and CDR2 FVKESK. CDR3 in amino acids: CASSQVKGANYGYTF. In DNA, the CDR3 is TGTGCCAGCAGCCAAGTGAAGGGGGCTAACTATGGCTACACCTTC.

V gene TRBV5-4 combines with J gene TRBJ2-7, with 9 bases lining up with TRBD1. Germline V gene lookup returns CDR1 SGHNT and CDR2 YYREEE (reference sequence). The junction had 8 bases not matched to a gene; V was cut back by 4 bases and J by 6 bases. The CDR3 loop spans 14 amino acids. CDR3 in amino acids: CASSLRQGVVEQYF. The CDR3 nucleotides read TGTGCCAGCAGCCTCCGACAGGGGGTGGTCGAGCAGTACTTC.

The chain carries TRBV11-2 and TRBJ2-7, with TRBD2 matching over 8 bases. CDR3 length: 15 amino acids. J was trimmed by 0 bases and V by 5 bases; bases with no gene match: 6. The germline V gene encodes CDR1 SGHAT and CDR2 FQNNGV. CDR3 in DNA: TGTGCCAGCAGCGAATCTAGCGGGTTCTCCTACGAGCAGTACTTC. It codes for CASSESSGFSYEQYF.

The chain carries TRBV6-1 and TRBJ2-2; D is perhaps TRBD2 (6 bases). Per germline, CDR1 MNHNS and CDR2 SASEGT. Trimming took off 7 bases at V and 0 bases at J, with 12 bases between the two ends. The CDR3 consists of 15 residues. CDR3 in DNA: TGTGCCAGCAATGGAGGGACGGCGAACACCGGGGAGCTGTTTTTT. Protein: CASNGGTANTGELFF.

In this sample, this clone turned up a few times. The gene calls are TRBV7-2 and TRBJ2-1; TRBD2 aligns across 9 bases. V shed 5 bases, J shed 6 bases, and the junction held 5 bases outside the gene matches. CDR1 is SGHTA and CDR2 is FQGNSA in the germline V gene. This CDR3 contains 14 residues. CDR3 coding DNA: TGTGCCAGCAGCAAACAGACTAGCGGCAATGAGCAGTTCTTC. Its protein product is CASSKQTSGNEQFF.

V usage is TRBV13 and J usage is TRBJ2-1; unclear D gene. The CDR3 totals 15 residues. Germline values: CDR1 PRHDT, CDR2 FYEKMQ (reference sequence). The V end lost 0 bases, the J end lost 0 bases, and 6 bases lay between the germline ends. The CDR3 loop is CASSLGLLSYNEQFF. DNA for the CDR3: TGTGCCAGCAGCTTAGGGTTACTCTCCTACAATGAGCAGTTCTTC. The whole variable domain, remainder taken from reference TRBV13 and TRBJ2-1, is AAGVIQSPRHLIKEKRETATLKCYPIPRHDTVYWYQQGPGQDPQFLISFYEKMQSDKGSIPDRFSAQQFSDYHSELNMSSLELGDSALYFCASSLGLLSYNEQFFGPGTRLTVL.

This clone was seen only once. The J gene is TRBJ2-1, the V gene TRBV28; the match to TRBD2 covers 11 bases. This CDR3 region has 19 residues. After removal of 3 bases from V and 2 bases from J, the junction contained 12 bases not matched to a gene. The germline CDR1 and CDR2 sequences are MDHEN and SYDVKM. The CDR3 bases are TGTGCCAGCAGTTTTGTCTTCGGGCTAGCGGGAGGAACCTACAATGAGCAGTTCTTC. Translation: CASSFVFGLAGGTYNEQFF.

The rearrangement uses TRBV5-1 and TRBJ2-2; either TRBD1 or TRBD2 may supply D (5 bases each). V was clipped by 8 bases and J by 3 bases, with 14 bases between them. Germline lookup yields CDR1 SGHRS and CDR2 YFSETQ. The CDR3 totals 14 residues. CDR3 region: CASRDDFYTGELFF. The CDR3 DNA reads TGCGCCAGTAGGGACGACTTCTACACCGGGGAGCTGTTTTTT.

The V call is TRBV5-1, the J call TRBJ2-7, with 11 positions matching TRBD2. CDR3 length equals 16 residues. V was pared by 1 base and J by 2 bases, with 5 bases of the junction left unmatched. Per germline, CDR1 SGHRS and CDR2 YFSETQ. For the CDR3, the DNA is TGCGCCAGCAGCTTGACGGTAGCGGGAGGGCCCTACGAGCAGTACTTC. Translated: CASSLTVAGGPYEQYF.

This chain connects TRBV11-2 to TRBJ1-4; no definite D call. The CDR3 has 16 amino acids. Trimming left V 1 base short and J 2 bases short, with 11 bases between. The germline CDR1 and CDR2 sequences are SGHAT and FQNNGV. CDR3 DNA sequence: TGTGCCAGCAGCTTAGGCCGGGCCACCACTAATGAAAAACTGTTTTTT. Encoded protein: CASSLGRATTNEKLFF.

V and J are TRBV6-4 and TRBJ2-1; the match to TRBD1 covers 7 bases. With V trimmed by 6 bases and J by 0 bases, 20 bases remained unmatched. Germline values: CDR1 MRHNA, CDR2 SNTAGT. The CDR3 is 20 residues long. The DNA for the CDR3 is TGTGCCAGCAGGCCCCGGACAGGCCTAACGTTAAGGAGCTCCTACAATGAGCAGTTCTTC. It codes for CASRPRTGLTLRSSYNEQFF.